This paragraph reports one T cell receptor beta chain. Germline CDR1 MGHRA, CDR2 YSYEKL. The CDR3 is 15 amino acids. V dropped 1 base and J dropped 7 bases, with 14 bases sitting between them. These data belong to a study of cytomegalovirus exposure and HLA in healthy donors. The table came from immunoSEQ multiplex PCR; TCRdb's copy has only in-frame clones and leaves some out. In the table there are 200,000 or so clones, 80% to 90% of which are singletons. Sequenced: PBMCs. V is TRBV4-1 and J is TRBJ2-1; D is unclear. The clonotype originates from a woman between 18 and 30 years old in good health and CMV-seropositive. CDR3 amino acids: CASSQAPTDKNEQFF. CDR3 sequence (DNA): TGCGCCAGCAGCCAAGCGCCAACTGACAAAAATGAGCAGTTCTTC.